These T cell receptor beta chains were read from a single sample in a study of molecular identifiers for immune sequencing clone quantification. Using its own MiXCR run on the PCR reads, TCRdb lists one record per CDR3 protein. The sample has about 97,000 distinct CDR3 sequences; roughly 26% are singletons. The sequencing input was naive CD8+ T cells from blood, with Jurkat cell RNA spiked in. The receptors come from a human donor in good health. Some libraries in this study had Jurkat cell RNA spiked in. Both conserved end residues are part of each CDR3. Fields, in order: J gene, V gene, clone size, D gene, CDR3 length, CDR3 DNA, CDR3 protein. D genes are given only for firm matches. Not all rows give a size; the values are once, few, many and, for expanded clones, a class.

J: TRBJ2-7
V: TRBV19
size: many
D: NA
length: 13
DNA: TGTGCCAGTAGTATAGGGACAGACTACGAGCAGTACTTC
CDR3: CASSIGTDYEQYF

J: TRBJ2-7
V: TRBV27
size: many
D: NA
length: 14
DNA: TGTGCCAGCAGTTTAATGGGTGGCTACTACGAGCAGTACTTC
CDR3: CASSLMGGYYEQYF

J: TRBJ1-3
V: TRBV7-9
size: many
D: NA
length: 15
DNA: TGTGCCAGCAGGTCTACAGAGATCTCTGGAAACACCATATATTTT
CDR3: CASRSTEISGNTIYF

J: TRBJ2-2
V: TRBV15
size: once
D: NA
length: 15
DNA: TGTGCCACCAGCAGAGATGTTAGTCGAGGCTCCGAGCTGTTTTTT
CDR3: CATSRDVSRGSELFF

J: TRBJ1-2
V: TRBV20-1
size: many
D: NA
length: 12
DNA: TGCAGTGCTCAATGGACCAACTATGGCTACACCTTC
CDR3: CSAQWTNYGYTF

J: TRBJ2-2
V: TRBV6-2/TRBV6-3
size: many
D: NA
length: 15
DNA: TGTGCCAGCAGGGCGACCGACAGGAACACCGGGGAGCTGTTTTTT
CDR3: CASRATDRNTGELFF

J: TRBJ2-7
V: TRBV27
size: many
D: TRBD1
length: 16
DNA: TGTGCCAGCAGTTCCCTAGGCGGGACAGGGTTCGGCGAGCAGTACTTC
CDR3: CASSSLGGTGFGEQYF

J: TRBJ1-5
V: TRBV4-3
size: many
D: NA
length: 16
DNA: TGCGCCAGCAGCCAAGACTGGCCGGATAGCAATCAGCCCCAGCATTTT
CDR3: CASSQDWPDSNQPQHF

J: TRBJ2-2
V: TRBV30
size: NA
D: NA
length: 13
DNA: TGTGCCTGGAGTGCGATGGGTGCCGGGGAGCTGTTTTTT
CDR3: CAWSAMGAGELFF

J: TRBJ2-3
V: TRBV27
size: NA
D: NA
length: 15
DNA: TGTGCCAGCAGTTTCCTCCAACGGGGCACAGATACGCAGTATTTT
CDR3: CASSFLQRGTDTQYF

J: TRBJ2-7
V: TRBV4-2
size: NA
D: TRBD2
length: 16
DNA: TGTGCCAGCAGCCAAGGTCTGAAAGCGGGAGGCGACGAGCAGTACTTC
CDR3: CASSQGLKAGGDEQYF

J: TRBJ2-1
V: TRBV7-9
size: few
D: NA
length: 12
DNA: TGTGCCAGCAGCTCCGCCCCCGTTGAGCAGTTCTTC
CDR3: CASSSAPVEQFF

J: TRBJ1-1
V: TRBV19
size: NA
D: NA
length: 17
DNA: TGTGCCAGTAGTATTGGGTCTCAGAGGGGCATGAACACTGAAGCTTTCTTT
CDR3: CASSIGSQRGMNTEAFF

J: TRBJ1-1
V: TRBV7-9
size: many
D: NA
length: 13
DNA: TGTGCCAGCAGCGCACAGGAAGACACTGAAGCTTTCTTT
CDR3: CASSAQEDTEAFF

J: TRBJ1-1
V: TRBV20-1
size: few
D: NA
length: 16
DNA: TGCAGTGCTAGGGAGGGATGGGTTTTGAGGGCGTCTGAAGCTTTCTTT
CDR3: CSAREGWVLRASEAFF

J: TRBJ2-1
V: TRBV6-5
size: many
D: TRBD1
length: 14
DNA: TGTGCCAGCAGTAGACAGGGCTCCTACAATGAGCAGTTCTTC
CDR3: CASSRQGSYNEQFF

J: TRBJ2-1
V: TRBV7-6
size: NA
D: TRBD2
length: 16
DNA: TGTGCCAGCAGCTTAAATCCGGGAGGGAACTACAATGAGCAGTTCTTC
CDR3: CASSLNPGGNYNEQFF

J: TRBJ1-2
V: TRBV7-9
size: many
D: TRBD1
length: 16
DNA: TGTGCCAGCAGCTCCTATACCCTACAGGGGGGGTATGGCTACACCTTC
CDR3: CASSSYTLQGGYGYTF

J: TRBJ2-1
V: TRBV30
size: many
D: NA
length: 12
DNA: TGTGCCTGGACAGAACCTACAAATGAGCAGTTCTTC
CDR3: CAWTEPTNEQFF

J: TRBJ1-3
V: TRBV7-8
size: many
D: NA
length: 20
DNA: TGTGCCAGCAGCTTAGTAACCCTGACTGTTAACCCCGCCAGTGGAAACACCATATATTTT
CDR3: CASSLVTLTVNPASGNTIYF

J: TRBJ1-1
V: TRBV10-3
size: many
D: NA
length: 15
DNA: TGTGCCATCAGTGAGTCTACTGTCGGGAACACTGAAGCTTTCTTT
CDR3: CAISESTVGNTEAFF

J: TRBJ1-4
V: TRBV5-1
size: few
D: NA
length: 14
DNA: TGCGCCAGCAGCTTTGAAGGTACTAATGAAAAACTGTTTTTT
CDR3: CASSFEGTNEKLFF

J: TRBJ1-6
V: TRBV6-2/TRBV6-3
size: NA
D: NA
length: 17
DNA: TGTGCCAGCAGTTACAGTTCGGTCAGCTCCTATAATTCACCCCTCCACTTT
CDR3: CASSYSSVSSYNSPLHF

J: TRBJ2-7
V: TRBV4-3
size: many
D: NA
length: 13
DNA: TGCGCCAGCAGCCAAGACAGTTCCTACGAGCAGTACTTC
CDR3: CASSQDSSYEQYF

J: TRBJ2-3
V: TRBV20-1
size: many
D: TRBD2
length: 13
DNA: TGCAGTGCTAGACCAGCGGGGACAGATACGCAGTATTTT
CDR3: CSARPAGTDTQYF

J: TRBJ1-1
V: TRBV4-3
size: NA
D: NA
length: 14
DNA: TGCGCCAGCAGCCAGGACCGGGGGGGGCATGAAGCTTTCTTT
CDR3: CASSQDRGGHEAFF

J: TRBJ2-5
V: TRBV4-3
size: many
D: NA
length: 14
DNA: TGCGCCAGCAGCCGGGGGGTCATGGCGGAGACCCAGTACTTC
CDR3: CASSRGVMAETQYF

J: TRBJ2-5
V: TRBV6-1
size: many
D: TRBD2
length: 15
DNA: TGTGCCAGCAGTACTCGACGGGGGGACCAAGAGACCCAGTACTTC
CDR3: CASSTRRGDQETQYF

J: TRBJ2-1
V: TRBV27
size: NA
D: NA
length: 14
DNA: TGTGCCAGCAGTTCCTACAACTCCTACAATGAGCAGTTCTTC
CDR3: CASSSYNSYNEQFF

J: TRBJ2-1
V: TRBV4-3
size: NA
D: TRBD2
length: 15
DNA: TGCGCCAGCAGCCGGCGGGGCGGGGGATACAATGGGCGGTTCTTC
CDR3: CASSRRGGGYNGRFF

J: TRBJ2-1
V: TRBV4-1
size: many
D: TRBD1
length: 17
DNA: TGCGCCAGCAGCCAAGACGGACAGGGGGGCTCCTACAATGAGCAGTTCTTC
CDR3: CASSQDGQGGSYNEQFF

J: TRBJ1-1
V: TRBV4-3
size: NA
D: NA
length: 13
DNA: TGCGCCAGCAGCCAAGATGGGGCGGCTGAAGCTTTCTTT
CDR3: CASSQDGAAEAFF

J: TRBJ2-3
V: TRBV11-2
size: many
D: NA
length: 14
DNA: TGTGCCAGCAGACTCCGTGCAGGTTCAGATACGCAGTATTTT
CDR3: CASRLRAGSDTQYF

J: TRBJ2-7
V: TRBV2
size: many
D: TRBD2
length: 14
DNA: TGTGCCAGCCTGGAACGCGGGGGGGCCTACGAGCAGTACTTC
CDR3: CASLERGGAYEQYF

J: TRBJ1-1
V: TRBV5-4
size: many
D: NA
length: 13
DNA: TGTGCCAGCAGCTTGGTAGTAAACACTGAAGCTTTCTTT
CDR3: CASSLVVNTEAFF

J: TRBJ2-2
V: TRBV11-2
size: once
D: NA
length: 16
DNA: TGTGCCAGCAGCCCACAGTGGACAACCAACACCGGGGAGCTGTTTTTT
CDR3: CASSPQWTTNTGELFF

J: TRBJ1-1
V: TRBV7-9
size: NA
D: NA
length: 15
DNA: TGTGCCAGCAGCCTCCCGGGCAGGGAGAACACTGAAGCTTTCTTT
CDR3: CASSLPGRENTEAFF

J: TRBJ2-5
V: TRBV6-2/TRBV6-3
size: many
D: TRBD2
length: 15
DNA: TGTGCCAGCAGTTACTCTTTGCTAGCGGAAGAGACCCAGTACTTC
CDR3: CASSYSLLAEETQYF

J: TRBJ2-5
V: TRBV20-1
size: many
D: NA
length: 15
DNA: TGCAGTGCTCAACCCGGGACCCAAATCCAAGAGACCCAGTACTTC
CDR3: CSAQPGTQIQETQYF

J: TRBJ2-7
V: TRBV11-2
size: NA
D: NA
length: 13
DNA: TGTGCCAACAGCTTAAGGGACGGCTACGAGCAGTACTTC
CDR3: CANSLRDGYEQYF

J: TRBJ2-1
V: TRBV11-3
size: many
D: TRBD2
length: 13
DNA: TGTGCCAGCAAATCACGGGGGGACTTAGAGCAGTTCTTC
CDR3: CASKSRGDLEQFF

J: TRBJ2-7
V: TRBV13
size: few
D: NA
length: 14
DNA: TGTGCCAGCAGCACCCGGGACAACATCTACGAGCAGTACTTC
CDR3: CASSTRDNIYEQYF

J: TRBJ2-7
V: TRBV2
size: few
D: NA
length: 11
DNA: TGTGCCAGCAGGGCAACCTACGAGCAGTACTTC
CDR3: CASRATYEQYF

J: TRBJ1-2
V: TRBV4-3
size: NA
D: NA
length: 16
DNA: TGCGCCAGCAGCCAAGATTCCGGGGGAGGGCCCACAGGCTACACCTTC
CDR3: CASSQDSGGGPTGYTF

J: TRBJ2-7
V: TRBV5-6
size: many
D: NA
length: 12
DNA: TGTGCCAGCACTCGCGGCAGCGGGGAGCAGTACTTC
CDR3: CASTRGSGEQYF

J: TRBJ2-5
V: TRBV6-5
size: many
D: TRBD2
length: 17
DNA: TGTGCCAGCAGTTACTCGACCGCTAGCGGGAGGAGCGAGACCCAGTACTTC
CDR3: CASSYSTASGRSETQYF

J: TRBJ2-5
V: TRBV12-3/TRBV12-4
size: few
D: NA
length: 15
DNA: TGTGCCAGCACCACCTACGACGGAAGCGGAAAGACCCAGTACTTC
CDR3: CASTTYDGSGKTQYF